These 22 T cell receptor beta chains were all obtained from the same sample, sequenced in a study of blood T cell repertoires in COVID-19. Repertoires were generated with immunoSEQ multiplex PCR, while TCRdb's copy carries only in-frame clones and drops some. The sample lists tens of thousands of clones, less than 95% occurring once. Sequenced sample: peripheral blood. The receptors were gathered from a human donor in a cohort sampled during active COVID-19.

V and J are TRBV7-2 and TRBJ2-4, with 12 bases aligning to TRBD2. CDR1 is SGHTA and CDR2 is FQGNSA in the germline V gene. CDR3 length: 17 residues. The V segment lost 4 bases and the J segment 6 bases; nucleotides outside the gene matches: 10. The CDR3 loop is CASSSRLAGEWGNIQYF. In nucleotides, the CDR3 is TGTGCCAGCAGCTCCCGACTAGCGGGAGAGTGGGGAAACATTCAGTACTTC.

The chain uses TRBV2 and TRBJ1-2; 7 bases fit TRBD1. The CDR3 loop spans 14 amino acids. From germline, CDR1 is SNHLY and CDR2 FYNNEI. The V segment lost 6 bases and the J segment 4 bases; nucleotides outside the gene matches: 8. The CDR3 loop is CASSSTGSSYGYTF. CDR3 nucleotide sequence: TGTGCCAGCAGCTCGACAGGGTCATCCTATGGCTACACCTTC. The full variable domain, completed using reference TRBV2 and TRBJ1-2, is EPEVTQTPSHQVTQMGQEVILRCVPISNHLYFYWYRQILGQKVEFLVSFYNNEISEKSEIFDDQFSVERPDGSNFTLKIRSTKLEDSAMYFCASSSTGSSYGYTFGSGTRLTVV.

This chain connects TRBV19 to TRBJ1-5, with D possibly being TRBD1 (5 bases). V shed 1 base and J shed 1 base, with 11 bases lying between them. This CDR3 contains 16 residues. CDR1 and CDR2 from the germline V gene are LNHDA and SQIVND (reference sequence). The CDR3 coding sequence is TGTGCCAGTAGTATAGGACAGATGGGAAGCAATCAGCCCCAGCATTTT. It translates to CASSIGQMGSNQPQHF.

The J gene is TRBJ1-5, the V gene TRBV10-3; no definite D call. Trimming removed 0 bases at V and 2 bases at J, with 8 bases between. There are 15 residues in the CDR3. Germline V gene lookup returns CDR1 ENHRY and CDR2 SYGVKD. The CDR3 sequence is CAISESAYGNQPQHF. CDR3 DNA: TGTGCCATCAGTGAGTCCGCCTATGGCAATCAGCCCCAGCATTTT.

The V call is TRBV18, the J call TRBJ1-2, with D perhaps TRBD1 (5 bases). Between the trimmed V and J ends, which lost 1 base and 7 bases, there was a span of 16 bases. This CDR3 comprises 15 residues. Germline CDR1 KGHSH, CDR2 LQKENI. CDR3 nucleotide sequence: TGTGCCAGCTCACCACGAGTAGGGCAGGGCGGTGGCTACACCTTC. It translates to CASSPRVGQGGGYTF.

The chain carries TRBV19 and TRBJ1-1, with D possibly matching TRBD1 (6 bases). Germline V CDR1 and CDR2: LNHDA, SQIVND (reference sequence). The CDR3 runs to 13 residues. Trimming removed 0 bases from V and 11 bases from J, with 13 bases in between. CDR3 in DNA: TGTGCCAGTAGTATAGAAGGCCGGGGGGCGGCTTTCTTT. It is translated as CASSIEGRGAAFF.

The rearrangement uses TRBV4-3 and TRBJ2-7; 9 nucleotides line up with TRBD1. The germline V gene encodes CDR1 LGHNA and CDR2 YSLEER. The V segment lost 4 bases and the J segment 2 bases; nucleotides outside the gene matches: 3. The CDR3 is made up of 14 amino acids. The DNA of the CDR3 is TGCGCCAGCAGCCCAGGACAGGGGACCTACGAGCAGTACTTC. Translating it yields CASSPGQGTYEQYF.

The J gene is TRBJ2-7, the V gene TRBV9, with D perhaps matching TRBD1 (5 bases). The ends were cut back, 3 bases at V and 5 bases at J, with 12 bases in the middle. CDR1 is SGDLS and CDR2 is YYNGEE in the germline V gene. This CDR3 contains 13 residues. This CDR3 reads CASSGAGSNEQYF. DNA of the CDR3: TGTGCCAGCAGCGGGGCAGGGTCAAACGAGCAGTACTTC.

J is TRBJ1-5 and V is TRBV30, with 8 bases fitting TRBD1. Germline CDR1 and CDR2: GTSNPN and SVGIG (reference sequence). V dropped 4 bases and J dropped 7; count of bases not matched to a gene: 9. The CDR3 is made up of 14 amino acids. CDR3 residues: CAWNRQGMGQPQHF. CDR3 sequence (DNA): TGTGCCTGGAATCGACAGGGGATGGGGCAGCCCCAGCATTTT.

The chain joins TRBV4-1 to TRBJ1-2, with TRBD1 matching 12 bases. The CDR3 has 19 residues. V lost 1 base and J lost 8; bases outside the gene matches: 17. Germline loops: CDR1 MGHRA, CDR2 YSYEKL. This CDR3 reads CASSQAVAGQGALWGGYTF. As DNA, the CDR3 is TGCGCCAGCAGCCAAGCGGTTGCGGGACAGGGGGCGCTTTGGGGCGGCTACACCTTC.

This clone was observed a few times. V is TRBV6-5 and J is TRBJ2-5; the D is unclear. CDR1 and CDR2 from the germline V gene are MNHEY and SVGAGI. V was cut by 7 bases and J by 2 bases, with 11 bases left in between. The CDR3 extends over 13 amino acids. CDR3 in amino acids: CASMQEFQETQYF. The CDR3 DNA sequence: TGTGCCAGCATGCAGGAATTTCAAGAGACCCAGTACTTC.

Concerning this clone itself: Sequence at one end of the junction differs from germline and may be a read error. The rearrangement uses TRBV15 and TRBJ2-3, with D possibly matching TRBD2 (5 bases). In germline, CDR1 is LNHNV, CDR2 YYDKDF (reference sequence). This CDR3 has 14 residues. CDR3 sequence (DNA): TGTGCCACCAGGAGAGAGCGGCATACAGATACGCAGTATTTT. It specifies CATRRERHTDTQYF.

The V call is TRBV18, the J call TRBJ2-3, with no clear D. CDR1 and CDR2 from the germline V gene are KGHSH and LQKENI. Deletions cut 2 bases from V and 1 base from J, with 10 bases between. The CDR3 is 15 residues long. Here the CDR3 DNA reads TGTGCCAGCTCACCATACCCGGTGGGCACAGATACGCAGTATTTT. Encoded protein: CASSPYPVGTDTQYF. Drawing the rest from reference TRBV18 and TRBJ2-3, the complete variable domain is NAGVMQNPRHLVRRRGQEARLRCSPMKGHSHVYWYRQLPEEGLKFMVYLQKENIIDESGMPKERFSAEFPKEGPSILRIQQVVRGDSAAYFCASSPYPVGTDTQYFGPGTRLTVL.

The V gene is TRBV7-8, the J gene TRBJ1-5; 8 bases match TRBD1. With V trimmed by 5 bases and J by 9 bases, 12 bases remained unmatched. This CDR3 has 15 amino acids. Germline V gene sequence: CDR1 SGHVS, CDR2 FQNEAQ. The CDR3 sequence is CASSPGQGPGWPQHF. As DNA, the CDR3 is TGTGCCAGCAGCCCTGGACAGGGCCCGGGTTGGCCCCAGCATTTT.

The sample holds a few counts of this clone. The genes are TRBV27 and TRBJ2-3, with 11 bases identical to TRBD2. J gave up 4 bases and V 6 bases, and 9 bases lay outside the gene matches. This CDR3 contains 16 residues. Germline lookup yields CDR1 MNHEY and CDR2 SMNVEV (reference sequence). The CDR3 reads CASRGSGRAWADTQYF. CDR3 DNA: TGTGCCAGCAGAGGTAGCGGGAGGGCCTGGGCAGATACGCAGTATTTT.

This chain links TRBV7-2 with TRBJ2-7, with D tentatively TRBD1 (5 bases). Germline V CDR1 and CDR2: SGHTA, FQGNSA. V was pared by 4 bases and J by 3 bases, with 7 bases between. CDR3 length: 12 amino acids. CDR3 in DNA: TGTGCCAGCAGCTACGACAGCTACGAGCAGTACTTC. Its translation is CASSYDSYEQYF.

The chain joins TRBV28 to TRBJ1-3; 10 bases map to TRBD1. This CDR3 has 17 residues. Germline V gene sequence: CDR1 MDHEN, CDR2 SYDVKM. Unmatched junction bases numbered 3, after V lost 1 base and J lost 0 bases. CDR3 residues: CASSLSGTGASGNTIYF. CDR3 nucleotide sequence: TGTGCCAGCAGTTTATCCGGGACAGGGGCCTCTGGAAACACCATATATTTT.

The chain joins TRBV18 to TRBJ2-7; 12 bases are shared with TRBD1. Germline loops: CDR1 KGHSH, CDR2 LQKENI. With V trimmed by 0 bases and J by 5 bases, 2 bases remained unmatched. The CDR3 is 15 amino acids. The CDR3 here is CASSPPGQGAHEQYF. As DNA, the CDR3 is TGTGCCAGCTCACCACCGGGACAGGGGGCTCACGAGCAGTACTTC.

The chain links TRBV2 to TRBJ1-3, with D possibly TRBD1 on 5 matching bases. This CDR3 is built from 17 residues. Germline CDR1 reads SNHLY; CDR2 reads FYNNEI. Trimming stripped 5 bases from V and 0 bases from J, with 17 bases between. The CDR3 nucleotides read TGTGCCAGCAGTCCTAGGGGCAGGGCCCTCTCTGGAAACACCATATATTTT. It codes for CASSPRGRALSGNTIYF.

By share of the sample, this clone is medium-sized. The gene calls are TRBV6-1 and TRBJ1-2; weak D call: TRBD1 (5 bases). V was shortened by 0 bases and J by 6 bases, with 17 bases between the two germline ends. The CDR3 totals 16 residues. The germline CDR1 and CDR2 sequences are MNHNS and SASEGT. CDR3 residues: CASSEAGGTLGDGYTF. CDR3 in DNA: TGTGCCAGCAGTGAAGCGGGCGGGACCCTAGGGGATGGCTACACCTTC.

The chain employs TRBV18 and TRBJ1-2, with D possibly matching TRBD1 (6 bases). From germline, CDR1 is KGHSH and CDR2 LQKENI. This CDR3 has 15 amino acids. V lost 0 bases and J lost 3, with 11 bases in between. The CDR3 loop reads CASSPPTGNDYGYTF. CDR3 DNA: TGTGCCAGCTCACCACCCACAGGGAATGACTATGGCTACACCTTC.

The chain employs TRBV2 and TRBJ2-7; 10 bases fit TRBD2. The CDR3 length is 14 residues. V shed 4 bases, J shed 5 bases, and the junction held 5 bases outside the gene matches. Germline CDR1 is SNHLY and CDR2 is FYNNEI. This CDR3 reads CASSVIGTSDEQYF. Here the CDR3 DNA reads TGTGCCAGCAGTGTTATAGGGACTAGCGACGAGCAGTACTTC.